These 25 T cell receptor beta chains were sequenced from one sample in a study of blood T cell repertoires in COVID-19. Libraries were prepared by immunoSEQ multiplex PCR; TCRdb keeps only in-frame clonotypes and omits some of them. This sample has around 270,000 clones, with roughly 89% found just once. Sequencing input: peripheral blood. The receptors were sampled from a man in his thirties or forties with acute or convalescent COVID-19.

The chain has TRBV5-5 and TRBJ2-5, with D maybe TRBD2 (6 bases). This CDR3 has 16 amino acids. From germline, CDR1 is SGHKS and CDR2 YYEKEE (reference sequence). V gave up 3 bases and J gave up 2 bases, with 17 bases separating them. The CDR3 loop is CASSSTGTVRQETQYF. The CDR3 bases are TGTGCCAGCAGCTCGACCGGGACTGTTCGACAAGAGACCCAGTACTTC. The full variable domain, with the rest looked up from reference TRBV5-5 and TRBJ2-5, is DAGVTQSPTHLIKTRGQQVTLRCSPISGHKSVSWYQQVLGQGPQFIFQYYEKEERGRGNFPDRFSARQFPNYSSELNVNALLLGDSALYLCASSSTGTVRQETQYFGPGTRLLVL.

This sequence joins TRBV4-1 and TRBJ2-7; 7 bases are shared with TRBD2. The length of the CDR3 is 12 residues. The ends lost 1 base at V and 12 bases at J; junction bases unmatched: 6. Germline CDR1 is MGHRA and CDR2 is YSYEKL. This CDR3 is CASSQGLGGLYF. CDR3 DNA: TGCGCCAGCAGCCAAGGTCTGGGGGGGTTGTACTTC.

The chain employs TRBV30 and TRBJ2-3, with D maybe TRBD2 (6 bases). Trimming cost V 7 bases and J 0 bases, with 11 bases left between them. Germline CDR1 is GTSNPN and CDR2 is SVGIG (reference sequence). The CDR3 is 13 amino acids. The CDR3, as DNA: TGTGCCTCCCGGCGGGGCAGCACAGATACGCAGTATTTT. Translation: CASRRGSTDTQYF.

This chain connects TRBV9 to TRBJ1-1; tentatively, D is TRBD1 (6 bases). The CDR3 has 17 amino acids. Per germline, CDR1 SGDLS and CDR2 YYNGEE. V lost 0 bases and J 3 bases, leaving 18 bases between the germline ends. CDR3 DNA sequence: TGTGCCAGCAGCGTAGATAAACAGACAGGTCTTCACACTGAAGCTTTCTTT. Its protein product is CASSVDKQTGLHTEAFF.

Written as DNA, the CDR3 is TGTGCCAGTCGTAGCGGGATTATTCGGTACAATGAGCAGTTCTTC. This sequence encodes CASRSGIIRYNEQFF. J is TRBJ2-1 and V is TRBV19; 8 bases are shared with TRBD2. The germline V gene encodes CDR1 LNHDA and CDR2 SQIVND (reference sequence). This CDR3 contains 15 residues. After removal of 8 bases from V and 4 bases from J, the junction contained 10 bases not matched to a gene.

The chain couples TRBV27 to TRBJ2-3; possibly TRBD1 for D (5 bases). V shed 6 bases and J shed 4 bases, with 8 bases lying between them. CDR3 size: 12 residues. The germline V gene has CDR1 MNHEY and CDR2 SMNVEV (reference sequence). The CDR3 coding sequence is TGTGCCAGCAGGCAAGGGGCAGATACGCAGTATTTT. This codes for CASRQGADTQYF.

The rearrangement joins TRBV29-1 to TRBJ2-1; 14 positions match TRBD2. Germline lookup yields CDR1 SQVTM and CDR2 ANQGSEA. Trimming at V came to 6 bases and at J to 9 bases, leaving 1 base not matched to a gene. The CDR3 is 12 amino acids. CDR3 nucleotides: TGCAGCGTCGGGACTAGCGGGAGTGAGCAGTTCTTC. Amino acid sequence: CSVGTSGSEQFF.

CDR3 coding DNA: TGTGCCAGCAGTACCGGGACAGCTGATAAAAAACTGTTTTTT. Residues: CASSTGTADKKLFF. The V call is TRBV28, the J call TRBJ1-4; 7 bases fit TRBD1. V lost 5 bases and J lost 9; bases outside the gene matches: 9. Per the germline V gene, CDR1 is MDHEN and CDR2 is SYDVKM. This CDR3 has 14 amino acids. The variable domain in full, with the rest retrieved from reference TRBV28 and TRBJ1-4, is DVKVTQSSRYLVKRTGEKVFLECVQDMDHENMFWYRQDPGLGLRLIYFSYDVKMKEKGDIPEGYSVSREKKERFSLILESASTNQTSMYLCASSTGTADKKLFFGSGTQLSVL.

This clone turned up a few times. The same CDR3 is also encoded by other DNA sequences in this sample. The rearrangement joins TRBV15 to TRBJ1-6, with D uncertain. The CDR3 has 13 amino acids. V was pared by 0 bases and J by 9 bases, with 6 bases between. CDR1 LNHNV and CDR2 YYDKDF come from the germline V gene (reference sequence). The CDR3: CATSRDRSSPLHF. The CDR3 nucleotides are TGTGCCACCAGCAGAGATAGAAGTTCACCCCTCCACTTT.

V and J are TRBV5-4 and TRBJ2-1; the match to TRBD1 covers 8 bases. With V trimmed by 0 bases and J by 6 bases, 8 bases remained unmatched. Germline lookup yields CDR1 SGHNT and CDR2 YYREEE (reference sequence). The CDR3 has 16 residues. The CDR3 protein is CASSLGSGGVPNEQFF. The CDR3, as DNA: TGTGCCAGCAGCTTGGGTTCAGGGGGCGTCCCCAATGAGCAGTTCTTC.

The CDR3 loop reads CASSVGEVGAEAFF. CDR3 nucleotide sequence: TGTGCCAGCAGCGTAGGCGAGGTAGGCGCTGAAGCTTTCTTT. The V call is TRBV9, the J call TRBJ1-1; D is unclear. Trimming took 0 bases from V and 6 from J, leaving 12 bases between them. The CDR3 sequence is 14 residues long. Germline V gives CDR1 SGDLS, CDR2 YYNGEE.

This CDR3 is CASSVGGGNTGELFF. The CDR3 coding sequence is TGTGCCAGCAGCGTAGGTGGCGGAAACACCGGGGAGCTGTTTTTT. V and J are TRBV9 and TRBJ2-2; D gene ambiguous. The CDR3 consists of 15 residues. Germline V gene data show CDR1 as SGDLS and CDR2 as YYNGEE. The V end was cut by 0 bases, the J end by 2 bases, with 8 bases between.

The V call is TRBV7-3, the J call TRBJ2-1; 10 positions agree with TRBD2. The CDR3 spans 17 residues. Per the germline V gene, CDR1 is SGHTA and CDR2 is FQGTGA. V lost 2 bases to trimming and J lost 10 bases; unmatched junction nucleotides: 14. Written as DNA, the CDR3 is TGTGCCAGCAGCTTATCTTTATTTAGCGGGAGGTCTGACGAGCAGTTCTTC. Its protein is CASSLSLFSGRSDEQFF.

The genes are TRBV25-1 and TRBJ2-7; the match to TRBD2 covers 7 bases. This CDR3 is 14 amino acids long. Per the germline V gene, CDR1 is MGHDK and CDR2 is SYGVNS. V trimming: 1 base; J trimming: 6 bases; junction bases outside the gene matches: 6. The CDR3 reads CASSEWGGGREQYF. In nucleotides, the CDR3 is TGTGCCAGCAGTGAATGGGGGGGTGGTCGCGAGCAGTACTTC.

The chain combines TRBV6-6 with TRBJ1-1; 9 bases agree with TRBD1. The germline V gene encodes CDR1 MNHNY and CDR2 SVGAGI (reference sequence). V shed 2 bases and J 11 bases; nucleotides not matched to a gene: 6. CDR3 length equals 13 residues. The CDR3 protein is CASSYATDRGAFF. The CDR3 coding sequence is TGTGCCAGCAGTTACGCTACAGACAGGGGGGCTTTCTTT.

This sequence joins TRBV13 and TRBJ1-3; D may be TRBD1 (6 bases). V lost 2 bases, J lost 3 bases, and 8 bases lay in between. CDR3 length equals 14 residues. From germline, CDR1 is PRHDT and CDR2 FYEKMQ (reference sequence). DNA for the CDR3: TGTGCCAGCAGCTTACAGGGGCGTGGAAACACCATATATTTT. As protein: CASSLQGRGNTIYF.

This sequence joins TRBV5-8 and TRBJ2-5; 9 nucleotides line up with TRBD2. This CDR3 spans 17 amino acids. The ends lost 3 bases at V and 4 bases at J; junction bases unmatched: 13. From germline, CDR1 is SGHTS and CDR2 YDEGEE. CDR3 DNA sequence: TGTGCCAGCAGCTCACCGGGACTAGCACGAGACGGAGAGACCCAGTACTTC. Translated, it gives CASSSPGLARDGETQYF.

In this sample, this clone turned up a few times. The chain uses TRBV6-1 and TRBJ2-1; a weak D match, TRBD1 (6 bases). The germline V gene has CDR1 MNHNS and CDR2 SASEGT. The CDR3 runs 15 residues. Trimming pared 3 bases from V and 7 bases from J, leaving 16 bases between. The CDR3 nucleotides read TGTGCCAGCAGTGATACAGGGTTAAGTAGAAATGAGCAGTTCTTC. It specifies CASSDTGLSRNEQFF.

The V gene is TRBV19, the J gene TRBJ2-3, with TRBD2 as a possible D gene (5 bases). Trimming removed 3 bases from V and 0 bases from J, with 7 bases in between. In germline, CDR1 is LNHDA, CDR2 SQIVND (reference sequence). This CDR3 has 14 residues. The CDR3 loop is CASSISGSTDTQYF. The CDR3, as DNA: TGTGCCAGTAGTATCAGCGGAAGCACAGATACGCAGTATTTT.

The CDR3 DNA reads as TGTGCCAGCAGCACTGACCGGGCGGGTGAAAAACTGTTTTTT. Amino acid sequence: CASSTDRAGEKLFF. The chain carries TRBV7-9 and TRBJ1-4, with D hard to call. Germline V gene lookup returns CDR1 SEHNR and CDR2 FQNEAQ (reference sequence). V was shortened by 5 bases and J by 7 bases, with 14 bases between the two germline ends. The CDR3 consists of 14 residues.

The V gene is TRBV29-1, the J gene TRBJ2-4, with TRBD1 matching over 9 bases. J was trimmed by 7 bases and V by 6 bases; bases with no gene match: 7. The CDR3 has 13 residues. Germline loops: CDR1 SQVTM, CDR2 ANQGSEA. The CDR3 DNA follows: TGCAGCGTGGAGGGACAGGGTTTGAACATTCAGTACTTC. Translating gives CSVEGQGLNIQYF.

V usage is TRBV4-1 and J usage is TRBJ2-2, with 8 nucleotides matching TRBD2. In germline, CDR1 is MGHRA, CDR2 YSYEKL. The junction had 11 bases not matched to a gene; V was cut back by 8 bases and J by 0 bases. CDR3 length: 17 residues. For the CDR3, the DNA is TGCGCCAGCTCCGGGGGGGGGCGAGGGGCGAACACCGGGGAGCTGTTTTTT. As protein: CASSGGGRGANTGELFF.

The genes are TRBV20-1 and TRBJ2-7; the match to TRBD1 covers 7 bases. CDR1 DFQATT and CDR2 SNEGSKA come from the germline V gene (reference sequence). V was clipped by 5 bases and J by 5 bases; unmatched bases: 3. The CDR3 has 11 residues. CDR3 coding DNA: TGCAGTGCTCCACAGGGGAACGAGCAGTACTTC. Its protein is CSAPQGNEQYF.

The chain has TRBV19 and TRBJ2-7; no reliable D call. The germline V gene has CDR1 LNHDA and CDR2 SQIVND (reference sequence). The CDR3 spans 14 residues. The ends were cut back, 3 bases at V and 3 bases at J, with 12 bases in the middle. In nucleotides, the CDR3 is TGTGCCAGTAGTATCAAGAGCAACCACTACGAGCAGTACTTC. Its protein product is CASSIKSNHYEQYF.

This chain connects TRBV28 to TRBJ2-7; D is perhaps TRBD2 (6 bases). Germline V lookup: CDR1 MDHEN, CDR2 SYDVKM. The CDR3 extends over 17 amino acids. The V end was cut by 4 bases, the J end by 2 bases, with 21 bases between. CDR3 bases: TGTGCCAGCAGTTCCCCTGTGGGGGGTAGGGTGGCCTACGAGCAGTACTTC. As protein: CASSSPVGGRVAYEQYF.